Each of the 7 T cell receptor beta chains below was sequenced from the same sample in a study of spatial heterogeneity in lung cancer (dated by TCRdb to between 2017 and 2020). Broad study findings and their caveats: The tumor nonsynonymous mutation count correlated with the number of expanded intratumoral alpha and beta TCRs.

These receptors lack a known antigen. The sample's time point, from its label and the paper: sample taken at primary tumor resection. Libraries came from 5' RACE. The reads were generated on a NextSeq 500. Using fastp trimming at Q25 and MiXCR clonotype assembly, TCRdb reanalyzed the public sequencing data and kept in-frame beta chains. Rows are combined by CDR3 protein, so each entry shows the most common genes and DNA. Recorded for this sample are roughly 6,000 distinct CDR3 sequences; 1% to 1.5% of them occurred a single time. In total, the top ten clones hold around a tenth of the sample. This sample comprised lung tumor tissue, obtained at surgery. Source of these receptors: a male donor with early-stage non-small cell lung cancer.

This clonotype was seen repeatedly, ten times or more. The chain links TRBV4-1 to TRBJ2-5, with 10 bases identical to TRBD2. This CDR3 region has 17 residues. Germline CDR1 MGHRA, CDR2 YSYEKL. Unmatched junction bases numbered 8, after V lost 1 base and J lost 3 bases. The CDR3 spells CASSQGWGLAGEETQYF. The CDR3 region has the DNA TGCGCCAGCAGCCAAGGTTGGGGCCTAGCGGGAGAAGAGACCCAGTACTTC.

This clonotype was detected many times. The chain joins TRBV7-6 to TRBJ2-3, with a weak D call TRBD2 (6 bases). Germline lookup yields CDR1 SGHVS and CDR2 FNYEAQ. The ends were cut back, 3 bases at V and 6 bases at J, with 10 bases in the middle. This CDR3 is 13 amino acids long. The CDR3: CASSFGGKDTQYF. CDR3 sequence (DNA): TGTGCCAGCAGCTTTGGAGGGAAGGATACGCAGTATTTT.

This clonotype rates as medium-sized (0.01 to 0.1%). The rearrangement uses TRBV25-1 and TRBJ1-6; 8 bases are shared with TRBD1. The CDR3 is made up of 15 amino acids. The junction had 14 bases not matched to a gene; V was cut back by 5 bases and J by 14 bases. Germline-derived CDR1 and CDR2 are MGHDK and SYGVNS. The CDR3 DNA is TGTGCCAGCAGTTCCGGACAGGGTTTGGGATTCACCCTCCACTTT. Translated, it gives CASSSGQGLGFTLHF.

This clonotype was observed at least ten times. The gene calls are TRBV7-2 and TRBJ2-3; 10 bases match TRBD2. There are 15 residues in the CDR3. CDR1 and CDR2 from the germline V gene are SGHTA and FQGNSA. V shed 0 bases and J 3 bases; nucleotides not matched to a gene: 0. The CDR3 region is CASSLASGRTDTQYF. The CDR3 nucleotides are TGTGCCAGCAGCTTAGCTAGCGGGAGGACAGATACGCAGTATTTT.

This clonotype came up many times. This rearrangement joins TRBV4-1 to TRBJ2-2, with TRBD1 matching 9 bases. Germline CDR1 is MGHRA and CDR2 is YSYEKL. The V gene end was trimmed by 0 bases and the J gene end by 5 bases; junction bases not matched to a gene: 7. This CDR3 spans 17 amino acids. CDR3 DNA sequence: TGCGCCAGCAGCCAAGATACATGGGACAGGGTTACCGGGGAGCTGTTTTTT. Translated: CASSQDTWDRVTGELFF.

This clonotype is medium-sized by share. The V gene is TRBV7-9, the J gene TRBJ2-1, with 11 bases identical to TRBD1. Germline-derived CDR1 and CDR2 are SEHNR and FQNEAQ (reference sequence). With 6 bases clipped from V and 0 bases from J, the junction kept 7 bases outside the gene matches. There are 17 residues in the CDR3. The CDR3 DNA follows: TGTGCCAGCAGTGGGACAGGGGGGGAAAGCTCCTACAATGAGCAGTTCTTC. As protein: CASSGTGGESSYNEQFF.

This clonotype was counted ten times or more. The V and J genes are TRBV25-1 and TRBJ2-1, with TRBD1 matching 8 bases. Germline V gives CDR1 MGHDK, CDR2 SYGVNS. This CDR3 is 16 amino acids long. J was trimmed by 7 bases and V by 4 bases; bases with no gene match: 12. The CDR3 here is CASSGSRQGSLNEQFF. The CDR3 DNA reads as TGTGCCAGCAGTGGCTCCCGACAGGGGAGTTTAAATGAGCAGTTCTTC.